The present TCR beta chain was sequenced within a study of neurological immune-mediated disorders. A single record per CDR3 protein comes from TCRdb applying MiXCR to the 5' RACE reads. Of tens of thousands of distinct CDR3 sequences detected, approximately 12% appear once; the ten largest clones hold roughly 11%. V lost 4 bases and J 8 bases, leaving 18 bases between the germline ends. The CDR3 is 15 amino acids. Germline V gene lookup returns CDR1 SGHVS and CDR2 FNYEAQ. Stated time point: longitudinal time-point 3. Material for sequencing was PBMCs. The chain employs TRBV7-6 and TRBJ2-1; D is ambiguous. The receptor was derived from a man aged 25-45 years in good health. As DNA, the CDR3 is TGTGCCAGCAGCTCTAGAAAGGCGCTGGGATATGAGCAGTTCTTC. It yields the protein CASSSRKALGYEQFF.